Listed below are T cell receptor beta chains from one sample, sequenced in a study of graft-versus-host responses after intestinal transplantation. Profiling relied on immunoSEQ multiplex PCR, and the TCRdb table lists in-frame clones only, not all of them. The table shows about 43,000 clones, with less than 95% occurring only once. This specimen was PBMCs, taken approximately 350 days after intestinal transplant. These receptors originate from a human patient who received an intestinal transplant, so some T cells may come from the graft donor. Both conserved end residues are part of each CDR3. A D gene is named only where the DNA matches it firmly. Clone size is not always given. Where it is, it says once, few, many or a class for expanded clones.

j_call	clone_size	d_call	v_call	cdr3_aa	cdr3_nt
TRBJ2-1	NA	NA	TRBV7-3	CASSSYGNTEQFF	TGTGCCAGCAGCTCCTATGGTAATACTGAGCAGTTCTTC
TRBJ1-5	once	NA	TRBV6-1	CASTTVVRGGQPQHF	TGTGCCAGCACGACTGTTGTCAGGGGTGGTCAGCCCCAGCATTTT
TRBJ1-5	NA	TRBD1	TRBV29-1	CSVGQGSNQPQHF	TGCAGCGTAGGACAGGGGAGCAATCAGCCCCAGCATTTT
TRBJ2-7	once	TRBD1	TRBV28	CASSTGGIGYEQYF	TGTGCCAGCAGCACAGGGGGCATCGGGTACGAGCAGTACTTC
TRBJ2-3	once	NA	TRBV5-1	CASSLARAGTSTDTQYF	TGCGCCAGCAGCTTGGCCAGGGCGGGTACAAGCACAGATACGCAGTATTTT
TRBJ2-7	NA	NA	TRBV11-2	CASSQASGQGYEQYF	TGTGCCAGCAGCCAGGCGTCGGGTCAGGGCTACGAGCAGTACTTC
TRBJ2-2	NA	NA	TRBV6-1	CAGSRGGELFF	TGTGCCGGCAGCCGGGGAGGGGAGCTGTTTTTT
TRBJ2-1	once	TRBD2	TRBV9	CASSVSLAVSYNEQFF	TGTGCCAGCAGCGTATCCCTAGCGGTCTCCTACAATGAGCAGTTCTTC
TRBJ2-1	NA	NA	TRBV29-1	CSVVGSNYNEQFF	TGCAGCGTTGTGGGATCCAACTACAATGAGCAGTTCTTC
TRBJ2-5	NA	TRBD2	TRBV4-2	CASSQPGGLAQETQYF	TGTGCCAGCAGCCAACCGGGGGGGCTAGCGCAAGAGACCCAGTACTTC
TRBJ2-3	NA	NA	TRBV13	CASSRSGPGDTQYF	TGTGCCAGCAGCCGGTCCGGCCCCGGAGATACGCAGTATTTT
TRBJ2-1	NA	NA	TRBV5-1	CASSLEGYYNEQFF	TGCGCCAGCAGCTTGGAGGGCTACTACAATGAGCAGTTCTTC
TRBJ1-2	NA	TRBD1	TRBV29-1	CSAITGGDGYTF	TGCAGCGCAATAACAGGGGGGGATGGCTACACCTTC
TRBJ1-6	NA	NA	TRBV11-2	CASSYVNSPLHF	TGTGCCAGCAGCTACGTTAATTCACCCCTCCACTTT